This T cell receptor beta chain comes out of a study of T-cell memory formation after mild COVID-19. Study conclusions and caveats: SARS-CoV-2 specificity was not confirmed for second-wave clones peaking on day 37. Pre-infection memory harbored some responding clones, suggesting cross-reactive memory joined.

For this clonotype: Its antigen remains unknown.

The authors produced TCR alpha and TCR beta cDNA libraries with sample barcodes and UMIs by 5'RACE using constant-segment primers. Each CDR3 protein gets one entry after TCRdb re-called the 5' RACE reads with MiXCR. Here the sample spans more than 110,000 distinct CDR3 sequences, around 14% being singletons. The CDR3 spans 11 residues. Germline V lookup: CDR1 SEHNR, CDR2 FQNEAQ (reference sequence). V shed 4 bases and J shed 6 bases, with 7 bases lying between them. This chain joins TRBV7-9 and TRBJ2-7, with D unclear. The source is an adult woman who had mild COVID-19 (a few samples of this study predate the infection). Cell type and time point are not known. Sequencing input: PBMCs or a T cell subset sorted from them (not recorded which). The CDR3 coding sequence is TGTGCCAGCAGCTCGCCCAGCGAGCAGTACTTC. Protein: CASSSPSEQYF.